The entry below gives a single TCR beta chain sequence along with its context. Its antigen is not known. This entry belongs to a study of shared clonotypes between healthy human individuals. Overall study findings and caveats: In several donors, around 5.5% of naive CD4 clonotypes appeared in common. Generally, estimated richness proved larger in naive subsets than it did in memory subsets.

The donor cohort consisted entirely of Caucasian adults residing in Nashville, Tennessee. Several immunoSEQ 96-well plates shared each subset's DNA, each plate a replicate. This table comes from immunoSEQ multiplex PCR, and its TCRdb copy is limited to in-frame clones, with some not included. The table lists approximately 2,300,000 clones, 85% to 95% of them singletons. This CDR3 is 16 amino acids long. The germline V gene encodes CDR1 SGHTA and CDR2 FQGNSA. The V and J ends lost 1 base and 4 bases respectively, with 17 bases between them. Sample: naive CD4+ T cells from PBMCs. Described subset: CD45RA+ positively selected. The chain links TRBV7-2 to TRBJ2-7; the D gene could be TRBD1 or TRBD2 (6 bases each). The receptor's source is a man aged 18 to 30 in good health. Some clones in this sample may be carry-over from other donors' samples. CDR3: CASSLDGRGLAYEQYF. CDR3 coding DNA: TGTGCCAGCAGCTTAGACGGCCGGGGGCTGGCGTACGAGCAGTACTTC.